This TCR beta chain was profiled in a study of blood T cell repertoires in COVID-19 (dated by TCRdb to 2020 to 2022). With respect to the entire study: Samples from collaborators originated in the United States, Italy and Spain and spanned both the acute and convalescent phases of COVID-19. A de-identified subject ID, COVID-19 status, age in years and sex were almost always included in the sample metadata. The prospective study material was composed of cDNA or gDNA derived from T cells, B-cell-depleted T cells, or PBMCs. The dataset comprised deeply sampled blood TCRbeta repertoires from subjects exposed to, actively infected with, or recovered from COVID-19. Where available, HLA class I and class II types were taken from metadata supplied by the sample provider and were not determined by assay-based typing. The repertoires were released in a freely available public database meant as a resource for research on the immune response to SARS-CoV-2. Samples came from the ongoing ImmuneRACE study (first 160 participants) plus 1,254 subjects from 6 global collaborators. Overall study results and their limits: How much clinical and demographic metadata was included differed by source and by participant, and the metadata was provided uncurated.

Per the germline V gene (reference sequence), GTSNPN is the CDR1 and SVGIG is the CDR2. The CDR3 goes from the cysteine to the phenylalanine over 16 residues. The only DNA kept is the CDR3, 48 bases in frame from the first base. The V end loses 8 bases and the J end loses 6 bases, and a stretch of 25 bases separates them. On this clone: Which antigen it targets is not known. No much larger clone is present one base from it, and per-base qualities are unavailable.

The immunoSEQ Assay, a bias-controlled multiplex PCR, was used to amplify TCRbeta CDR3 regions from genomic DNA. The published analysis was carried out like this. The number of nucleated cells in each sample was estimated by amplification of reference gene primers within the assay. To quantify the absolute abundance of each unique TCRbeta CDR3 rearrangement, sequence reads were collapsed and filtered. Productive Simpson clonality was computed per sample as the square root of Simpson's diversity index over productive rearrangements. TCRdb obtained this table from immuneACCESS and retained in-frame rearrangements with V and J assigned. These tables miss some clones; where compared with another copy, unresolved V genes account for less than half of the shortfall, and the remainder is unexplained. D and trimming come from the DNA, and the V and J calls and clone size come from that table. Across this sample there are over 200,000 clones, with 65% to 90% seen only once. Over 4.5% of the sample is taken by the ten largest.

Each collaborating institution followed its own protocols to collect whole blood in K2EDTA tubes. For TCRbeta analysis, collaborators shipped samples in one of three forms: frozen whole blood, isolated PBMCs, or DNA extracted from either of those sample types. This TCR came from a man aged 80 or over with acute or convalescent COVID-19. Sequencing was performed on peripheral blood. The chain couples TRBV30 to TRBJ2-2; a weak D assignment points to TRBD1 (5 bases agree). The CDR3 sequence is CAVNLWGRAFSGELFF. The DNA is as follows: TGTGCCGTAAACCTTTGGGGCAGGGCTTTCTCCGGGGAGCTGTTTTTT.